Listed here are 9 T cell receptor beta chains from one sample, sequenced in a study of T cells expressing NK-cell markers. TCRdb reprocessed the 5' RACE reads; each CDR3 protein has one entry and no DNA is given. The table for this sample gives approximately 550,000 distinct CDR3 sequences. The sample consisted of blood T cells: a sorted CD56 or NKG2C T cell subset, CD4+ or CD8+ T cells, or bulk PBMC T cells (not recorded which). The receptors come from a man younger than 35 in good health.

The rearrangement joins TRBV30 to TRBJ2-1; TCRdb's D call, TRBD1, is unchecked because there is no DNA. This CDR3 has 20 residues. Germline V gives CDR1 GTSNPN, CDR2 SVGIG (reference sequence). The chain's CDR3 is CAWKASRGEALKSSYNEQFF.

The chain is built from TRBV11-1 and TRBJ2-1; TCRdb returns TRBD1, unconfirmable since there is no DNA. CDR3 length equals 16 residues. Germline V gene lookup returns CDR1 SGHAT and CDR2 FQDESV (reference sequence). CDR3 amino acids: CASSPKRGQGGNEQFF.

The CDR3 loop is CSASNRLGEKLFF. The chain links TRBV20-1 to TRBJ1-4; TCRdb reports TRBD1, a call that lacks DNA to check it against. This CDR3 contains 13 residues. CDR1 is DFQATT and CDR2 is SNEGSKA in the germline V gene (reference sequence).

The V gene is TRBV5-1, the J gene TRBJ2-2; TCRdb outputs TRBD2, but without DNA this stays unchecked. The CDR3 loop spans 16 amino acids. Germline CDR1 is SGHRS and CDR2 is YFSETQ. The CDR3 protein is CASSLERGGDTGELFF.

This sequence joins TRBV12-3 or TRBV12-4 and TRBJ2-3; the TCRdb D gene call, TRBD2, has no DNA to confirm it. CDR3 length: 14 amino acids. The CDR3 is CASTARGGRGTQYF.

J is TRBJ2-1 and V is TRBV24-1; TCRdb reports TRBD2, a call that lacks DNA to check it against. The CDR3 sequence is 15 residues long. Germline assignment: CDR1 KGHDR and CDR2 SFDVKD. CDR3 residues: CATSEKTRNYNEQFF.

This rearrangement joins TRBV29-1 to TRBJ2-5; the TCRdb D gene call, TRBD2, has no DNA to confirm it. CDR3 length: 12 residues. The germline CDR1 and CDR2 sequences are SQVTM and ANQGSEA. The CDR3 reads CSYRGGYETQYF.

The chain links TRBV5-6 to TRBJ2-2; TCRdb's assignment of TRBD1 cannot be checked, as there is no DNA. The CDR3 totals 16 residues. Germline assignment: CDR1 SGHDT and CDR2 YYEEEE. CDR3 loop: CASSGWTGGVTGELFF.

The chain joins TRBV7-3 to TRBJ2-2; absent DNA, TCRdb's TRBD1 call cannot be checked. This CDR3 has 14 amino acids. Germline CDR1 is SGHTA and CDR2 is FQGTGA. CDR3 residues: CASSPGQVTGELFF.